These 7 T cell receptor beta chains were sequenced from one sample in a study of T cell repertoires in cytomegalovirus infection. For these receptors, no antigen is known. MiXCR, run by TCRdb on the reads, gives a single entry per CDR3 protein. The table lists more than 300,000 distinct CDR3 sequences, roughly 34% of them singletons. The input for sequencing was cultured PBMCs, taken from culture after CMV antigen stimulation. These receptors were collected from a human donor in good health (CMV status not recorded). Some clones in this sample may be carry-over from other donors' samples.

The chain is built from TRBV12-3 or TRBV12-4 and TRBJ2-1; TRBD2 matches at 7 bases. The CDR3 loop spans 15 amino acids. Trimming at V came to 4 bases and at J to 8 bases, leaving 11 bases not matched to a gene. The CDR3 protein is CASSYGGGPGDEQFF. CDR3 nucleotides: TGTGCCAGCAGTTACGGGGGAGGGCCAGGTGATGAGCAGTTCTTC.

The sample holds a few counts of this clonotype. The rearrangement uses TRBV27 and TRBJ2-1; the match to TRBD2 covers 10 bases. This CDR3 has 18 residues. From germline, CDR1 is MNHEY and CDR2 SMNVEV (reference sequence). V shed 1 base and J 5 bases; nucleotides not matched to a gene: 11. Written as DNA, the CDR3 is TGTGCCAGCAGTTTATGGGTCCCCGGACTAGCGGCCGACAATGAGCAGTTCTTC. Translated: CASSLWVPGLAADNEQFF.

Concerning this clonotype itself: At one boundary the junction diverges from the germline segment, which might be a read error. This chain connects TRBV7-3 to TRBJ2-3; D may correspond to TRBD1 or TRBD2 (5 bases each). CDR1 and CDR2 (germline): SGHTA, FQGTGA. The CDR3 is 16 residues long. This CDR3 is CASSLGGPASTDTQCF. The CDR3 DNA sequence: TGTGCCAGCAGCTTAGGGGGACCGGCTAGCACAGATACGCAGTGTTTT.

This clonotype was recorded only once. J is TRBJ2-5 and V is TRBV5-1; 10 positions match TRBD2. With V trimmed by 1 base and J by 5 bases, 5 bases remained unmatched. CDR1 is SGHRS and CDR2 is YFSETQ in the germline V gene. CDR3 length: 15 residues. CDR3 loop: CASSLTSGIGETQYF. The CDR3 nucleotides read TGCGCCAGCAGCTTGACTAGCGGGATCGGGGAGACCCAGTACTTC.

There are a few counts of this clonotype. The V and J genes are TRBV29-1 and TRBJ1-1; weak D call: TRBD1 (6 bases). Germline V gene sequence: CDR1 SQVTM, CDR2 ANQGSEA. CDR3 length: 15 amino acids. With 2 bases removed from V and 1 base from J, the gap between germline ends came to 14 bases. CDR3 DNA: TGCAGCGTTGAATCTCGGGGGCTCGGGAACACTGAAGCTTTCTTT. It translates to CSVESRGLGNTEAFF.

This clonotype turned up a few times. This chain connects TRBV4-1 to TRBJ2-2; 7 bases are a match to TRBD2. Trimming removed 0 bases from V and 5 bases from J; junction bases left unmatched: 9. The CDR3 is made up of 17 amino acids. Germline lookup yields CDR1 MGHRA and CDR2 YSYEKL. The CDR3 loop is CASSQDARAGVTGELFF. CDR3 nucleotides: TGCGCCAGCAGCCAAGATGCGAGGGCGGGAGTGACCGGGGAGCTGTTTTTT.

The chain has TRBV20-1 and TRBJ1-4; tentative D call: TRBD1 (5 bases). Germline values: CDR1 DFQATT, CDR2 SNEGSKA (reference sequence). V gave up 1 base and J gave up 7 bases, with 16 bases separating them. There are 15 residues in the CDR3. The CDR3 DNA sequence: TGCAGTGCTAGAGGGGGGGTGGGGTGGAGTGAAAAACTGTTTTTT. It specifies CSARGGVGWSEKLFF.